This entry lists 28 T cell receptor beta chains sequenced from one sample in a study of blood T cell repertoires in COVID-19. The table came from immunoSEQ multiplex PCR; TCRdb's copy has only in-frame clones and leaves some out. This sample yields 140,000 to 150,000 clones, of which 65% to 80% are seen a single time; roughly 15% belongs to the top ten. Material for sequencing was peripheral blood. These receptors were collected from a man aged 50 to 59 with acute or convalescent COVID-19.

This chain connects TRBV18 to TRBJ2-3; 16 bases are shared with TRBD2. V trimming: 0 bases; J trimming: 11 bases; junction bases outside the gene matches: 5. The germline gives CDR1 KGHSH, CDR2 LQKENI. CDR3 size: 16 residues. In DNA form, the CDR3 reads TGTGCCAGCTCACCACCGGGACTAGCGGGGGGGCAGGGGCAGTATTTT. Translated, it gives CASSPPGLAGGQGQYF.

This clone was detected only once. The gene calls are TRBV6-6 and TRBJ2-3; D perhaps matches TRBD1 (6 bases). The germline V gene encodes CDR1 MNHNY and CDR2 SVGAGI (reference sequence). CDR3 size: 16 residues. Trimming removed 4 bases from V and 0 bases from J, with 14 bases in between. In DNA form, the CDR3 reads TGTGCCAGCAGTTCAGGGGACCCTACTAGCACAGATACGCAGTATTTT. It translates to CASSSGDPTSTDTQYF.

The rearrangement joins TRBV27 to TRBJ2-3, with a tentative D call TRBD1 (5 bases). The CDR3 is 16 amino acids. V lost 6 bases to trimming and J lost 7 bases, with 23 bases between them. Germline V lookup: CDR1 MNHEY, CDR2 SMNVEV (reference sequence). CDR3 in DNA: TGTGCCAGCAGGCTAGTGCCAGGGTTTCCCTGGAATACGCAGTATTTT. This translates into CASRLVPGFPWNTQYF.

This chain connects TRBV4-1 to TRBJ2-1; 7 nucleotides align to TRBD2. Trimming took 0 bases from V and 1 from J; bases not matched to a gene: 9. CDR3 size: 18 residues. Germline V lookup: CDR1 MGHRA, CDR2 YSYEKL. The CDR3: CASSQEGVGGFSYNEQFF. Here the CDR3 DNA reads TGCGCCAGCAGCCAAGAGGGGGTCGGGGGGTTTTCCTACAATGAGCAGTTCTTC.

This chain connects TRBV10-2 to TRBJ2-2, with D possibly being TRBD2 (5 bases). Trimming took off 3 bases at V and 8 bases at J, with 19 bases between the two ends. Germline V lookup: CDR1 WSHSY, CDR2 SAAADI. This CDR3 spans 16 amino acids. The CDR3 nucleotides read TGCGCCAGCAGTGACCCCGGGATTAACTCGATAGGGGAGCTGTTTTTT. Translating gives CASSDPGINSIGELFF.

This clone was seen more than once but under ten times. The chain couples TRBV6-5 to TRBJ2-7; 9 bases match TRBD2. The CDR3 extends over 14 amino acids. Germline lookup yields CDR1 MNHEY and CDR2 SVGAGI. V dropped 7 bases and J dropped 5; count of bases not matched to a gene: 9. The CDR3 spells CASTWRGGHNEQYF. The CDR3 DNA sequence: TGTGCCAGCACATGGCGGGGGGGCCACAACGAGCAGTACTTC.

This clone was recorded once. The V call is TRBV11-2, the J call TRBJ2-7, with 7 positions matching TRBD1. With V trimmed by 0 bases and J by 5 bases, 7 bases remained unmatched. CDR1 is SGHAT and CDR2 is FQNNGV in the germline V gene. The CDR3 extends over 15 amino acids. In nucleotides, the CDR3 is TGTGCCAGCAGCTTAGATCGAGTGACAGGGCACGAGCAGTACGTC. This gives the protein CASSLDRVTGHEQYV.

This clone was found a few times. This chain connects TRBV28 to TRBJ1-4; D is ambiguous. The V and J ends lost 2 bases and 0 bases respectively, with 13 bases between them. Germline V lookup: CDR1 MDHEN, CDR2 SYDVKM. The CDR3 is made up of 17 amino acids. CDR3 in DNA: TGTGCCAGCAGTTTAGTCCTGGAGGACTCAACTAATGAAAAACTGTTTTTT. It specifies CASSLVLEDSTNEKLFF. Drawing the rest from reference TRBV28 and TRBJ1-4, the complete variable domain is DVKVTQSSRYLVKRTGEKVFLECVQDMDHENMFWYRQDPGLGLRLIYFSYDVKMKEKGDIPEGYSVSREKKERFSLILESASTNQTSMYLCASSLVLEDSTNEKLFFGSGTQLSVL.

V usage is TRBV6-5 and J usage is TRBJ1-1, with TRBD1 matching over 10 bases. Germline-derived CDR1 and CDR2 are MNHEY and SVGAGI. Unmatched junction bases numbered 6, after V lost 7 bases and J lost 10 bases. The CDR3 sequence is 12 residues long. The CDR3 DNA sequence: TGTGCCAGCACCCCGGGACAGGGGAGAGCTTTCTTT. It is translated as CASTPGQGRAFF.

The gene calls are TRBV18 and TRBJ1-1; possible D gene TRBD1, 5 bases. CDR1 is KGHSH and CDR2 is LQKENI in the germline V gene. This CDR3 region has 14 residues. With 1 base removed from V and 1 base from J, the gap between germline ends came to 7 bases. The DNA for the CDR3 is TGTGCCAGCTCACCACTCCAGGGGAACACTGAAGCTTTCTTT. Translation: CASSPLQGNTEAFF.

The chain couples TRBV5-1 to TRBJ1-2; D may be TRBD1 (6 bases). The ends were cut back, 5 bases at V and 4 bases at J, with 9 bases in the middle. There are 12 residues in the CDR3. In germline, CDR1 is SGHRS, CDR2 YFSETQ. The CDR3 loop is CASSPGVYGYTF. As DNA, the CDR3 is TGCGCCAGCAGTCCAGGGGTCTATGGCTACACCTTC.

The chain recombines TRBV2 with TRBJ2-2; tentatively, D is TRBD1 (6 bases). The CDR3 is 14 residues long. The V end was cut by 6 bases, the J end by 2 bases, with 10 bases between. Germline values: CDR1 SNHLY, CDR2 FYNNEI. The chain's CDR3 is CASSADRNTGELFF. Written as DNA, the CDR3 is TGTGCCAGCAGCGCGGACAGAAACACCGGGGAGCTGTTTTTT.

The chain uses TRBV7-9 and TRBJ1-2; 8 nucleotides line up with TRBD1. In germline, CDR1 is SEHNR, CDR2 FQNEAQ (reference sequence). V trimming: 3 bases; J trimming: 11 bases; junction bases outside the gene matches: 8. This CDR3 is 13 amino acids long. The CDR3 region is CASSFSDREGYTF. The CDR3 DNA reads as TGTGCCAGCAGCTTCTCGGACAGGGAGGGTTACACCTTC.

This chain connects TRBV6-5 to TRBJ1-5, with D uncertain. The germline V gene encodes CDR1 MNHEY and CDR2 SVGAGI. Between the trimmed V and J ends, which lost 8 bases and 0 bases, there was a span of 11 bases. The CDR3 loop spans 14 amino acids. The CDR3 reads CASGPEHSNQPQHF. Written as DNA, the CDR3 is TGTGCCAGCGGCCCAGAACATAGCAATCAGCCCCAGCATTTT.

The chain couples TRBV27 to TRBJ2-3; weak D call: TRBD1 (5 bases). The germline gives CDR1 MNHEY, CDR2 SMNVEV (reference sequence). This CDR3 is built from 14 residues. V lost 2 bases and J 4 bases, leaving 10 bases between the germline ends. This CDR3 reads CASSLNRLADTQYF. CDR3 DNA sequence: TGTGCCAGCAGTTTAAACAGGTTAGCAGATACGCAGTATTTT.

This rearrangement joins TRBV2 to TRBJ2-5; D is undetermined. Trimming removed 5 bases at V and 0 bases at J, with 13 bases between. The CDR3 sequence is 15 residues long. Per the germline V gene, CDR1 is SNHLY and CDR2 is FYNNEI. The CDR3 protein is CASSLLKSYQETQYF. For the CDR3, the DNA is TGTGCCAGCAGTCTATTAAAGTCATACCAAGAGACCCAGTACTTC.

This rearrangement joins TRBV5-4 to TRBJ2-3; 7 nucleotides align to TRBD2. Per the germline V gene, CDR1 is SGHNT and CDR2 is YYREEE (reference sequence). This CDR3 region has 14 residues. V shed 10 bases, J shed 2 bases, and the junction held 10 bases outside the gene matches. CDR3 DNA: TGTGCCCACAGCGGGGTAGAAGTCACAGATACGCAGTATTTT. Protein sequence: CAHSGVEVTDTQYF.

This sequence joins TRBV5-4 and TRBJ2-7, with D possibly TRBD2 on 5 matching bases. CDR1 SGHNT and CDR2 YYREEE come from the germline V gene (reference sequence). The CDR3 contains 13 residues. Trimming pared 3 bases from V and 7 bases from J, leaving 14 bases between. CDR3 in amino acids: CASSSEPPGEQYV. The CDR3, as DNA: TGTGCCAGCAGCTCCGAACCCCCGGGGGAGCAGTACGTC.

The chain uses TRBV12-3 or TRBV12-4 and TRBJ2-7, with 7 bases identical to TRBD1. CDR3 length equals 13 residues. The J segment lost 3 bases and the V segment lost 6 bases, leaving 5 bases of the junction unmatched. CDR3 in amino acids: CASRPTGNYEQYF. CDR3 sequence (DNA): TGTGCCAGCAGGCCGACAGGGAACTACGAGCAGTACTTC.

This clone has only one observation. The chain is built from TRBV5-8 and TRBJ1-1; possible D gene TRBD1, 6 bases. There are 14 residues in the CDR3. V dropped 2 bases and J dropped 5 bases, with 13 bases sitting between them. In germline, CDR1 is SGHTS, CDR2 YDEGEE. The CDR3 coding sequence is TGTGCCAGCAGCTTCAACAGGGTTATTACTGAAGCTTTCTTT. It codes for CASSFNRVITEAFF.

This chain uses TRBV9 with TRBJ2-7; 9 bases fit TRBD1. CDR1 is SGDLS, CDR2 YYNGEE, per germline. This CDR3 contains 15 residues. The CDR3 DNA is TGTGCCAGCAGCCAAACAGGGGGCGCCTCCAACGAGCAGTACGTC. Protein sequence: CASSQTGGASNEQYV.

This clone was found a few times. The genes are TRBV27 and TRBJ1-6, with D uncertain. The CDR3 totals 18 residues. Germline CDR1 is MNHEY and CDR2 is SMNVEV (reference sequence). V was cut by 0 bases and J by 1 base, with 13 bases left in between. The CDR3 sequence: CASSLSLPLESYNSPLHF. In DNA form, the CDR3 reads TGTGCCAGCAGTTTATCGCTTCCCTTGGAGTCCTATAATTCACCCCTCCACTTT.

The chain combines TRBV5-1 with TRBJ1-6; D is possibly TRBD1 (6 bases). Trimming took off 0 bases at V and 7 bases at J, with 8 bases between the two ends. The CDR3 is 14 residues long. Germline loops: CDR1 SGHRS, CDR2 YFSETQ. The CDR3 bases are TGCGCCAGCAGCTTGGACAGGGCCAATTCACCCCTCCACTTT. Translated: CASSLDRANSPLHF. The complete variable domain, with remaining parts taken from reference TRBV5-1 and TRBJ1-6, reads KAGVTQTPRYLIKTRGQQVTLSCSPISGHRSVSWYQQTPGQGLQFLFEYFSETQRNKGNFPGRFSGRQFSNSRSEMNVSTLELGDSALYLCASSLDRANSPLHFGNGTRLTVT.

The J gene is TRBJ2-7, the V gene TRBV18, with D possibly TRBD1 on 5 matching bases. This CDR3 region has 14 residues. Germline CDR1 reads KGHSH; CDR2 reads LQKENI. Trimming pared 2 bases from V and 6 bases from J, leaving 14 bases between. As DNA, the CDR3 is TGTGCCAGCTCACCATGGGGCCTAGACGGCGAGCAGTACTTC. Protein sequence: CASSPWGLDGEQYF.

In regard to this clone: The sample carries other DNA sequences with the same CDR3. The chain has TRBV9 and TRBJ2-1; tentatively, D is TRBD2 (5 bases). The CDR3 spans 15 residues. From germline, CDR1 is SGDLS and CDR2 YYNGEE. Trimming stripped 0 bases from V and 0 bases from J, with 7 bases between. CDR3 in amino acids: CASSVVGSSYNEQFF. The DNA of the CDR3 is TGTGCCAGCAGCGTAGTGGGGAGCTCCTACAATGAGCAGTTCTTC.

This chain connects TRBV2 to TRBJ2-1, with D maybe TRBD2 (6 bases). The CDR3 runs 13 residues. Between the trimmed V and J ends, which lost 6 bases and 4 bases, there was a span of 10 bases. CDR1 is SNHLY and CDR2 is FYNNEI in the germline V gene. The CDR3 loop is CASRGLSYNEQFF. CDR3 DNA: TGTGCCAGCAGGGGACTGTCGTACAATGAGCAGTTCTTC.

This chain joins TRBV6-1 and TRBJ1-3, with 8 bases identical to TRBD1. V dropped 0 bases and J dropped 4; count of bases not matched to a gene: 11. The germline V gene encodes CDR1 MNHNS and CDR2 SASEGT. The CDR3 has 18 residues. The CDR3 DNA reads TGTGCCAGCAGTGAAGCTCGCGGAGGCAGGGGGCGAGGAAACACCATATATTTT. Protein product: CASSEARGGRGRGNTIYF.

The chain has TRBV3-1 (or the pseudogene TRBV3-2) and TRBJ2-1; possibly TRBD2 for D (7 bases). This CDR3 region has 14 residues. V lost 1 base to trimming and J lost 9 bases, with 13 bases between them. Germline V CDR1 and CDR2: LGHDT, YNNKEL (reference sequence). CDR3 nucleotides: TGTGCCAGCAGCCAAGCTGCGGGGGCCGGTGAGCAGTTCTTC. It codes for CASSQAAGAGEQFF.